The clone carrying this T cell receptor beta chain was seen a handful of times. Its target is not known. The sample is drawn from a study of cytotoxic CD8 clonotypes in ibrutinib-treated CLL. The repertoire was sequenced with immunoSEQ multiplex PCR; TCRdb's copy has only in-frame clones and lacks some. The profile shows about 140,000 clones, around 84% of them singletons. General study results and limits: Before falling back toward baseline at progression, clonality had risen at the time of ibrutinib response.

The clonotype comes from a human donor with chronic lymphocytic leukemia. The specimen comprised PBMCs, sampled after 36 months of ibrutinib treatment.

The CDR3, as DNA: TGTGCCAGCTCCCCGGACAGGGTGAACACTGAAGCTTTCTTT. This gives the protein CASSPDRVNTEAFF. V and J are TRBV25-1 and TRBJ1-1, with 8 nucleotides matching TRBD1. There are 14 residues in the CDR3. V was clipped by 8 bases and J by 0 bases; unmatched bases: 5. Germline loops: CDR1 MGHDK, CDR2 SYGVNS.